This T cell receptor (beta chain) derives from a study of T cells in Graves' hyperthyroidism and ophthalmopathy. The study's findings and limits: Ophthalmopathy was separated from stable hyperthyroidism by a 13 V-J model.

Amplification of TCR beta CDR3 regions used RNA as the template. First-round RT-PCR targeting the TCR CDR3 was performed with the HTBI primer set. Each CDR3 protein is one row after TCRdb ran MiXCR on the multiplex PCR reads. The sample yields 300,000 to 450,000 distinct CDR3 sequences, about 15% seen once. The CDR3 covers 16 residues. The V segment lost 1 base and the J segment 3 bases; nucleotides outside the gene matches: 9. Looked up from germline, CDR1 is DFQATT and CDR2 is SNEGSKA (reference sequence). There are many counts of this clonotype. Its matching antigen is unknown. J is TRBJ1-1 and V is TRBV20-1; 9 bases fit TRBD1. This sequence was found in a woman younger than 45 with Graves' hyperthyroidism. Sequencing input: blood. The CDR3 sequence is CSARAIGTGMHTEAFF. CDR3 DNA: TGCAGTGCTAGAGCTATAGGGACAGGGATGCACACTGAAGCTTTCTTT.